This T cell receptor (beta chain) was found in a study of cytotoxic CD8 clonotypes in ibrutinib-treated CLL. Study summary: Once treatment had gone on for a median of around eleven months, range 6 to 36, response samples were drawn.

This table comes from immunoSEQ multiplex PCR, and its TCRdb copy is limited to in-frame clones, with some not included. Among around 60,000 clones listed, roughly 70% were seen once. Around 2 micrograms of genomic DNA from cryopreserved PBMCs went into TCR beta libraries. Sequencing used PBMCs, obtained after 12 months of ibrutinib treatment. This TCR was sampled from a human donor with chronic lymphocytic leukemia.

The CDR3 nucleotides are TGTGCCAGCAGTGAAGCGAGCGGTGTTCTGGGCTACGAGCAGTACTTC. Translation gives CASSEASGVLGYEQYF. The J gene is TRBJ2-7, the V gene TRBV6-1; perhaps TRBD2 as D (5 bases). The CDR3 has 16 amino acids. V lost 0 bases, J lost 3 bases, and 15 bases lay in between. Germline loops: CDR1 MNHNS, CDR2 SASEGT.